The rows below give T cell receptor beta chains drawn from one sample of a study of spatial heterogeneity in lung cancer. TCRdb re-analysed the 5' RACE reads in MiXCR, keeping a single row per CDR3 protein. The sample has roughly 100,000 distinct CDR3 sequences; around 8.6% are singletons. The specimen was PBMCs, collected at surgery. The receptors derive from a male donor with early-stage non-small cell lung cancer. Each CDR3 is given with its conserved first and last residue. The D gene is left open where the match is weak. The size entry is marked missing in some rows and otherwise reads once, few, many or a size class.

few	TRBV5-1	TRBJ2-7	TRBD2	TGCGCCAGCAGGAGGACTAGCGGGGACTCCTACGAGCAGTACTTC	CASRRTSGDSYEQYF
NA	TRBV7-6	TRBJ2-7	NA	TGTGCCAGCAGTAATACTGGTCCTCCCGTGGGCGAGCAGTACTTC	CASSNTGPPVGEQYF
many	TRBV11-2	TRBJ2-7	NA	TGTGCCAGCGCGCTGACTAGGACTACCTACGAGCAGTACTTC	CASALTRTTYEQYF
few	TRBV18	TRBJ1-2	NA	TGTGCCAGCTCACCTAGTCAGAACCACTATGGCTACACCTTC	CASSPSQNHYGYTF
NA	TRBV18	TRBJ2-2	NA	TGTGCCAGCTCACCAATGGGCCCCACCGGGGAGCTGTTTTTT	CASSPMGPTGELFF
many	TRBV20-1	TRBJ1-3	NA	TGCAGTGCCGGAGGGGGGACTGGAAACACCATATATTTT	CSAGGGTGNTIYF
NA	TRBV5-8	TRBJ2-2	NA	TGTGCCAGGGGGGAGCGGACCACCGGGGAGCTGTTTTTT	CARGERTTGELFF
few	TRBV12-3/TRBV12-4	TRBJ1-1	NA	TGTGCCAGCAGACAACAGGAGAAGTACACTGAAGCTTTCTTT	CASRQQEKYTEAFF
many	TRBV19	TRBJ1-2	NA	TGTGCCAGTAGTACCCCGACGTCTCTTGGCTACACCTTC	CASSTPTSLGYTF
NA	TRBV6-1	TRBJ2-5	NA	TGTGCCAGCACGAGGCGGCGGATCCAAGAGACCCAGTACTTC	CASTRRRIQETQYF
NA	TRBV24-1	TRBJ2-5	NA	TGTGCCACCAGTCAACCGGGACAACTGTACCAAGAGACCCAGTACTTC	CATSQPGQLYQETQYF
many	TRBV20-1	TRBJ2-7	TRBD1	TGCAGTGCTAGAGATAGGGACAGGGCCCCCTACGAGCAGTACTTC	CSARDRDRAPYEQYF
NA	TRBV10-3	TRBJ1-1	TRBD1	TGTGCCATCAGTGAGTACGGGACAGACACTGAAGCTTTCTTT	CAISEYGTDTEAFF
NA	TRBV10-3	TRBJ2-2	NA	TGTGCCATCAGTGAGCAGGGAGACACCGGGGAGCTGTTTTTT	CAISEQGDTGELFF
NA	TRBV24-1	TRBJ2-1	TRBD2	TGTGCCACCAGTGCTAGCGGCGCTGCAGATGAGCAGTTCTTC	CATSASGAADEQFF
few	TRBV6-1	TRBJ2-5	NA	TGTGCCAGCCCGGACCGGGCGATGGAGACCCAGTACTTC	CASPDRAMETQYF
NA	TRBV7-9	TRBJ2-7	NA	TGTGCCAGCAGCTTCCTGCACGACGGGACCTACGAGCAGTACTTC	CASSFLHDGTYEQYF
many	TRBV6-1	TRBJ1-6	NA	TGTGCCAGCAGTGACGGCCTGTACTCCTATAATTCACCCCTCCACTTT	CASSDGLYSYNSPLHF
NA	TRBV9	TRBJ2-7	TRBD2	TGTGCCAGCAGCGTAGCTGCTAGCGGGGCTCGCTACGAGCAGTACTTC	CASSVAASGARYEQYF
few	TRBV7-2	TRBJ1-2	TRBD1	TGTGCCAGCAGGTCAACCGCCGGGACAGGAATTGGCTACACCTTC	CASRSTAGTGIGYTF
few	TRBV11-2	TRBJ2-1	TRBD2	TGTGCCAGCAGCTTATCCCTACTAGCGGGAGGTTATGAGCAGTTCTTC	CASSLSLLAGGYEQFF
few	TRBV28	TRBJ2-2	NA	TGTGCCAGCAGTTTCATTCAGGGTGGCACCGGGGAGCTGTTTTTT	CASSFIQGGTGELFF
many	TRBV15	TRBJ2-7	TRBD2	TGTGCCACCAGCAGAGGTGCTAGCGGAACCTACGAGCAGTACTTC	CATSRGASGTYEQYF
NA	TRBV30	TRBJ2-3	NA	TGTGCCTGGAATGTGGGGGGTGGCACAGATACGCAGTATTTT	CAWNVGGGTDTQYF
few	TRBV7-9	TRBJ2-5	TRBD1	TGTGCCAGCAGCCAAGGACAGGGGGCTTTGGAGACCCAGTACTTC	CASSQGQGALETQYF
few	TRBV18	TRBJ2-1	TRBD2	TGTGCCAGCTCAATTGGGGTAGCGGGCTACAATGAGCAGTTCTTC	CASSIGVAGYNEQFF
NA	TRBV7-2	TRBJ2-3	NA	TGTGCCAGCAGCTCCCGCCGACTAGCAGATACGCAGTATTTT	CASSSRRLADTQYF
few	TRBV12-3/TRBV12-4	TRBJ1-6	TRBD1	TGTGCCAGCAGTCCCTCGGGACAGAGGTCCCTCCACTTT	CASSPSGQRSLHF
many	TRBV7-2	TRBJ2-3	NA	TGTGCCAGCAGCCTACCGGGTACGCAGTATTTT	CASSLPGTQYF
few	TRBV28	TRBJ1-4	NA	TGTGCCAGCAGGGTTAATGAAAAACTGTTTTTT	CASRVNEKLFF
few	TRBV5-1	TRBJ2-7	TRBD1	TGCGCCAGCAGACGGGACAGGGTCTACGAGCAGTACTTC	CASRRDRVYEQYF
many	TRBV27	TRBJ2-1	TRBD2	TGTGCCAGCTCAAAGTGGGCTAGCGGGACCCCTAACTACAATGAGCAGTTCTTC	CASSKWASGTPNYNEQFF
many	TRBV7-9	TRBJ2-7	TRBD1	TGTGCCAGCAGCCCCAGGGACAGGGGGGGCGACGAGCAGTACTTC	CASSPRDRGGDEQYF
many	TRBV5-4	TRBJ2-2	NA	TGTGCCAGCAGCTGGACATTTCCCGGGGAGCTGTTTTTT	CASSWTFPGELFF
many	TRBV6-5	TRBJ2-5	NA	TGTGCCAGCAGTGCTCCGGGACTCCAAGAGACCCAGTACTTC	CASSAPGLQETQYF
many	TRBV20-1	TRBJ1-2	TRBD1	TGCAGTGCTGGGGACAGGGGTGGATATGGCTACACCTTC	CSAGDRGGYGYTF
NA	TRBV28	TRBJ2-7	TRBD1	TGTGCCAGCAGTTCTCCGGGACAGGCATACGAGCAGTACTTC	CASSSPGQAYEQYF
many	TRBV7-2	TRBJ2-2	TRBD1	TGTGCCAGCAGCTCAGCCGGGACAGGGTACCGCGGGGAGCTGTTTTTT	CASSSAGTGYRGELFF
few	TRBV20-1	TRBJ2-3	NA	TGCAGTGCTCCGGGACTTTCGGCCACAGATACGCAGTATTTT	CSAPGLSATDTQYF
many	TRBV7-2	TRBJ2-7	TRBD2	TGTGCCAGCAGCTTTGGACGGGGGGCCTACGAGCAGTACTTC	CASSFGRGAYEQYF
NA	TRBV28	TRBJ1-5	NA	TGTGCCAGCAGTTTGGTCAGGGGTGAGGTTAGGAGCAATCAGCCCCAGCATTTT	CASSLVRGEVRSNQPQHF
many	TRBV29-1	TRBJ2-7	NA	TGCAGCGTTTGGTCCCCTTTACAGGTTAGCGAGCAGTACTTC	CSVWSPLQVSEQYF
many	TRBV24-1	TRBJ2-3	TRBD2	TGTGCCACCAGTGATCCGACTAGCGGGAGTGTAGATACGCAGTATTTT	CATSDPTSGSVDTQYF
few	TRBV5-4	TRBJ2-2	TRBD2	TGTGCCAGCAGCTTGGGGGCAGGGAGGGCCGGGGAGCTGTTTTTT	CASSLGAGRAGELFF
many	TRBV28	TRBJ2-7	TRBD2	TGTGCCAGCAGTACTCCCAGCGGGAGGGTCTACGAGCAGTACTTC	CASSTPSGRVYEQYF
NA	TRBV7-2	TRBJ2-3	NA	TGTGCCACCGGGGCCCGCACAGATACGCAGTATTTT	CATGARTDTQYF
many	TRBV7-2	TRBJ1-2	NA	TGTGCCAGCAGCTTAGCGGGCCCTCGTGGCTACACCTTC	CASSLAGPRGYTF
NA	TRBV2	TRBJ2-3	TRBD2	TGTGCCAGCAGTGAAGAAGGCGGGGGGGCAGATACGCAGTATTTT	CASSEEGGGADTQYF
NA	TRBV29-1	TRBJ2-7	NA	TGCAGCGTTGTCACAGCCTTGGGGGGCTACGAGCAGTACTTC	CSVVTALGGYEQYF
NA	TRBV4-2	TRBJ1-1	TRBD1	TGTGCCAGCAGCCAAAGACAGGGGGCGGAAGCTTTCTTT	CASSQRQGAEAFF
NA	TRBV6-5	TRBJ1-1	NA	TGTGCCAGCAATCGACGGGTGAACACTGAAGCTTTCTTT	CASNRRVNTEAFF
many	TRBV7-9	TRBJ2-5	TRBD1	TGTGCCAGCACCTCAACCAGGGGGTACCAAGAGACCCAGTACTTC	CASTSTRGYQETQYF
NA	TRBV29-1	TRBJ2-4	TRBD2	TGCAGCGTTGAATTTGGCGGGAGACAGAACATTCAGTACTTC	CSVEFGGRQNIQYF